The clone carrying this T cell receptor beta chain was seen a handful of times. In the PCR, 60 Vbeta and 13 Jbeta primers were used. Clones were read by immunoSEQ multiplex PCR, and TCRdb kept only the in-frame ones, dropping some. The data show about 120,000 clones, approximately 80% seen once. This record comes from a study of cytomegalovirus exposure and HLA in healthy donors. CDR1 and CDR2 from the germline V gene are GTSNPN and SVGIG (reference sequence). Deletions cut 2 bases from V and 4 bases from J, with 14 bases between. The CDR3 extends over 14 amino acids. The sequence was collected from a man between 45 and 60 years old in good health and CMV-seropositive. The sample comprised PBMCs. The chain joins TRBV30 to TRBJ1-1; maybe TRBD1 (6 bases). The CDR3 region is CAWSITGLPTEAFF. The CDR3 DNA is TGTGCCTGGAGTATTACAGGGTTGCCCACTGAAGCTTTCTTT.